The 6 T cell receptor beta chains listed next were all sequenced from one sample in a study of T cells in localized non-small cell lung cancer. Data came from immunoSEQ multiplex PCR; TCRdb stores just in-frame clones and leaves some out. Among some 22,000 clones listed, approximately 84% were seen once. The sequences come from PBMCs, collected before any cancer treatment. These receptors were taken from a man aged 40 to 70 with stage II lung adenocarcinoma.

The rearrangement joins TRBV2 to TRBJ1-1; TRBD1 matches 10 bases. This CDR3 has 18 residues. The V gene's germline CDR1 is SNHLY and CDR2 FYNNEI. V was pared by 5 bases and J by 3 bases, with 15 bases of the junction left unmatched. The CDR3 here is CASSLSYRDRGWDTEAFF. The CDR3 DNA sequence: TGTGCCAGCAGTTTAAGCTACCGGGACAGGGGTTGGGACACTGAAGCTTTCTTT.

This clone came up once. CDR3: CASSVEVGRSYEQYF. CDR3 bases: TGTGCCAGCAGCGTAGAAGTCGGCAGATCCTACGAGCAGTACTTC. The chain links TRBV9 to TRBJ2-7; D unclear. In germline, CDR1 is SGDLS, CDR2 YYNGEE. The CDR3 consists of 15 residues. The V gene lost 0 bases and the J gene lost 1 base, with 11 bases spanning the gap.

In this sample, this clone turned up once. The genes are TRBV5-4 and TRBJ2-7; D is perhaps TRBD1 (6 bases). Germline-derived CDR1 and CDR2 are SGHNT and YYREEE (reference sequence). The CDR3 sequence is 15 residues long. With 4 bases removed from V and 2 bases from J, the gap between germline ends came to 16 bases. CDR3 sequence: CASSPAVGQTYEQYF. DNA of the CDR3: TGTGCCAGCAGCCCAGCCGTTGGACAGACCTACGAGCAGTACTTC.

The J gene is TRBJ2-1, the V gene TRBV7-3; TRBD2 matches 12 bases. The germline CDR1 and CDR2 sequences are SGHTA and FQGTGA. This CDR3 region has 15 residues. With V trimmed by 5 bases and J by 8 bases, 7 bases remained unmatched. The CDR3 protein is CASSPLAGGPYEQFF. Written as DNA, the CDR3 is TGTGCCAGCAGCCCCCTAGCGGGAGGGCCGTATGAGCAGTTCTTC.

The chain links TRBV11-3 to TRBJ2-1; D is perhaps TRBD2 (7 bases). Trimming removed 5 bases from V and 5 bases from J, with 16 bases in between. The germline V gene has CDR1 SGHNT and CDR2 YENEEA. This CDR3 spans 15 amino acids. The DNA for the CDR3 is TGTGCCAGCAGCCAGCTCGCGGGGGCCAACAATGAGCAGTTCTTC. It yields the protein CASSQLAGANNEQFF.

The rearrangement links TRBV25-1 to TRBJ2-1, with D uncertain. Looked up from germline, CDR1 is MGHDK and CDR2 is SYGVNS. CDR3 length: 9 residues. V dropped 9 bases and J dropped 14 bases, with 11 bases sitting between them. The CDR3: CARKPWKFF. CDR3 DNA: TGTGCCAGAAAACCATGGAAGTTCTTC.